The clone carrying this T cell receptor (beta chain) was counted many times. Antigen unknown. The read halts 3 residues ahead of the CDR3 end, with the missing end drawn from the germline J gene. The record originates from a study of T cell clonality in common variable immunodeficiency. Study-wide results and limits: Reportedly, TCR beta sequences from common variable immunodeficiency showed fewer deletions and N-nucleotide insertions.

With V trimmed by 4 bases and J by 9 bases, 3 bases remained unmatched. CDR1 is SGHDN and CDR2 is FVKESK in the germline V gene. This CDR3 region has 12 residues. The protocol was immunoSEQ multiplex PCR, while the TCRdb copy is restricted to in-frame clones and leaves out a portion. Observed are about 23,000 clones, no singletons, with the top ten taking roughly 9.6%. The receptor was derived from a human donor with common variable immunodeficiency. Sequenced: peripheral blood mononuclear cells. The chain combines TRBV14 with TRBJ2-1; 7 nucleotides line up with TRBD2. CDR3 loop: CASSPGLIEQFF. The sequenced part of the CDR3 DNA is TGTGCCAGCAGCCCGGGACTAATTGAG.